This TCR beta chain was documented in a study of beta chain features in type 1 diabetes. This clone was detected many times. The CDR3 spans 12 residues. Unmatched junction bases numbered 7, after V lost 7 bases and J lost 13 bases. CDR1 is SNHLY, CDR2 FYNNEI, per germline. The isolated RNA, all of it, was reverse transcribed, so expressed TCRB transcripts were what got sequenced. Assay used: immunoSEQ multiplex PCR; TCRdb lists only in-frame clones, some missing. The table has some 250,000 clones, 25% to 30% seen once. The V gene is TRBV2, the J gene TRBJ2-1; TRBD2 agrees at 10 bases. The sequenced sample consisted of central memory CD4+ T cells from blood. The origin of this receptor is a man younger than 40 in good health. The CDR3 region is CASTVSGRGQFF. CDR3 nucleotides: TGTGCCAGCACTGTCAGCGGGAGGGGTCAGTTCTTC.